This entry is about one T cell receptor (beta chain). This clone showed up just a few times. The clone's antigen remains unknown. No much larger clone exists at a distance of one base, and base qualities are not known. Genomic DNA was isolated from the sorted cells so that the TCRbeta CDR3 region could be sequenced. TCRbeta CDR3 regions were sequenced using the immunoSEQ Assay. TCRdb's version of the immuneACCESS table is confined to in-frame rearrangements and falls short of the full clone set. An unresolved V gene accounts for under half of the shortfall where checked; the remainder is of unknown origin. The sample table holds 82,000 or so clones, of which 90% to 95% were seen once. Of the sample, 1.1% falls within the top ten clones. Inclusive of the bounding cysteine and phenylalanine, the CDR3 is 15 residues long. Just the 45-base CDR3 DNA is kept, in frame starting at base 1. Trimming removed 4 bases from V and 4 bases from J, leaving 17 bases between the germline ends. CDR1 and CDR2, per the germline V gene, are SGHRS and YFSETQ.

The trial excluded patients who had a history of autoimmune disease or who were on systemic immunosuppression. Peripheral blood for TCR sequencing was collected from all dose cohorts at baseline, on cycle 4 day 1, and on cycle 7 day 1. The samples were taken from a phase I, first-in-human, multicenter, open-label dose-escalation trial of ivuxolimab. The trial enrolled adults with locally advanced or metastatic head and neck squamous cell, hepatocellular, melanoma or renal cell carcinoma. Before TCR sequencing, CD4+ and CD8+ T cells were separately sorted from peripheral blood. The record originates from a study of OX40 agonist ivuxolimab in advanced cancers. The study in broad terms: The costimulatory receptor OX40 (CD134) was targeted by ivuxolimab, a fully human IgG2 agonistic monoclonal antibody. Intravenous ivuxolimab was administered to patients every 2 weeks at six dose levels: 0.01, 0.1, 0.3, 1.5, 3 and 10 mg/kg. Of the 50 to 55 dose-escalation patients, hepatocellular carcinoma was present in roughly 19, melanoma in roughly 15, renal cell carcinoma in 9 and head and neck cancer in 9. A male proportion of roughly 80% and a mean age of approximately 55 years, ranging from roughly 23 to 90, were recorded for the dose-escalation cohort. Patients were allowed to have had prior anti-PD-1, anti-PD-L1 or anti-CTLA-4 therapy, and approximately 40% of the dose-escalation patients had been treated with checkpoint inhibitors. Partial responses were achieved by three dose-escalation patients, of whom one had hepatocellular carcinoma and two had cutaneous melanoma. Peripheral TCRbeta sequencing aimed to test whether ivuxolimab altered TCR sequence diversity and caused clonal T-cell expansion. The paper reports the monotherapy dose-escalation portion (N of about 54 patients) of the phase I ivuxolimab trial.

What the research found in general, with its limitations: Clonal expansion of both CD4+ and CD8+ blood T cells was observed from baseline to week 6 at doses 0.1 to 3.0 mg/kg. Low levels of normalized T-cell clonal expansion were also seen in some nonresponding patients. The antigen specificity of the clonally expanded peripheral T cells was not determined. On average, CD8+ T cells showed more expanded clones than CD4+ T cells after ivuxolimab. In the 0.1-3.0 mg/kg groups, partial responders had among the lowest normalized peripheral clonal expansion, particularly in CD8+ T cells.

The clonotype was recovered from an adult with an advanced solid tumor such as melanoma, head and neck, liver or kidney cancer. The sequences come from CD4+ or CD8+ T cells sorted from blood, collected in a trial of the OX40 agonist ivuxolimab. The chain uses TRBV5-1 and TRBJ2-5; a tentative D call is TRBD1 (8 bases match). The CDR3 reads as follows: CASSILTGGGETQYF. At the DNA level, the sequence is TGCGCCAGCAGCATCCTTACAGGGGGGGGAGAGACCCAGTACTTC.